A single T cell receptor (beta chain) is shown here with its context. What it binds is unknown. The record originates from a study of CD8+CD57+ T cells in acquired aplastic anemia. Across the whole study: On average, sorted CD4+ and CD8+ cells gave approximately 3.5 ug of DNA. General study findings and limits: CD8+ Simpson's diversity did not differ significantly between patients and controls.

Profiles of TCR beta VDJ and CDR3 were generated from a genomic DNA template. A single record per CDR3 protein comes from TCRdb applying MiXCR to the reads. The repertoire includes about 42,000 distinct CDR3 sequences, about 70% of them detected once, and 20% to 30% sits in the top ten. This sequence was found in a human donor in good health, serving as a control. Sequenced input: sorted CD4+, CD8+, or CD8+CD57+ T cells (not recorded which) from PBMCs.

CDR3 nucleotides: TGTGCCATCAGTGCACGGGGTCCTGAGACCCAGTACTTC. Its translation: CAISARGPETQYF. The genes are TRBV10-3 and TRBJ2-5; TRBD2 is a possible D gene (5 bases). CDR3 size: 13 residues. V was clipped by 4 bases and J by 5 bases, with 11 bases between them. Germline CDR1 and CDR2: ENHRY and SYGVKD.